This TCR beta chain is from a study of cytomegalovirus exposure and HLA in healthy donors. At the level of the study: Assignment to the Caucasian-associated ancestry cluster applied to about 80% of the approximately 400 genotyped donors.

60 Vbeta and 13 Jbeta primers were used in PCR. Sequencing was performed with immunoSEQ multiplex PCR; in TCRdb, only in-frame clones are kept and a portion is missing. The table has over 150,000 clones, roughly 70% seen once. Germline V gives CDR1 SGHRS, CDR2 YFSETQ. The V and J ends lost 3 bases and 4 bases respectively, with 6 bases between them. The CDR3 length is 12 residues. Sequencing was carried out using PBMCs. The receptor comes from a man younger than 45 in good health and CMV-seronegative. The chain couples TRBV5-1 to TRBJ2-3; D call uncertain. The CDR3 DNA is TGCGCCAGCAGCTCGGAGTCAGATACGCAGTATTTT. It encodes CASSSESDTQYF. The whole variable domain, filled in from reference TRBV5-1 and TRBJ2-3, reads KAGVTQTPRYLIKTRGQQVTLSCSPISGHRSVSWYQQTPGQGLQFLFEYFSETQRNKGNFPGRFSGRQFSNSRSEMNVSTLELGDSALYLCASSSESDTQYFGPGTRLTVL.